This is a list of T cell receptor beta chains from one sample in a study of blood T cell repertoires in COVID-19. Using immunoSEQ multiplex PCR, the repertoire was profiled, and TCRdb retains in-frame clones only, with some absent. This table has roughly 310,000 clones, approximately 89% appearing once. The sample comprised PBMCs or T cells enriched from blood (not recorded which). Source of these receptors: a woman in her thirties or forties who had recovered from COVID-19. Each CDR3 is given with its conserved first and last residue. The order of the fields is clone size, J gene, D gene, V gene, CDR3 DNA, CDR3 protein. The D gene is left open where the match is weak. For some rows the clone size is stated as once, few or many, or as a class when expanded; others skip it.

>.|TRBJ2-7|.|TRBV27
TGTGCCAGCAGCATGGGGAGCGAGCAGTACTTC
CASSMGSEQYF
>.|TRBJ2-7|.|TRBV9
TGTGCCAGCAGCGTAGGCAGGGCAGGGAACTACGAGCAGTACTTC
CASSVGRAGNYEQYF
>once|TRBJ2-7|TRBD2|TRBV6-2/TRBV6-3
TGTGCCAGCAGTCGAGGGACTAGCGGGGTCAACGAGCAGTACTTC
CASSRGTSGVNEQYF
>.|TRBJ2-4|TRBD2|TRBV29-1
TGCAGCGTGGTAGCGGGAGGCTTCCAAAACATTCAGTACTTC
CSVVAGGFQNIQYF
>.|TRBJ2-5|TRBD2|TRBV7-2
TGTGCCAGCAGCTCTCGGACTAGCGGGGCGACACAAGAGACCCAGTACTTC
CASSSRTSGATQETQYF
>.|TRBJ1-2|.|TRBV6-5
TGTGCCAGCAGCCCCCTCGCCGGCCAGGCTGGCTACACCTTC
CASSPLAGQAGYTF
>few|TRBJ2-7|.|TRBV21-1
TGTGCCAGCAGCAAAGGAGGCCACGAGCAGTACTTC
CASSKGGHEQYF
>.|TRBJ1-1|TRBD1|TRBV5-1
TGCGCCAGCAGGCTAGGGACAGGGATGAACACTGAAGCTTTCTTT
CASRLGTGMNTEAFF
>few|TRBJ1-2|.|TRBV29-1
TGCAGCGTTGAGACTTTTGGCTACACCTTC
CSVETFGYTF
>.|TRBJ2-3|TRBD2|TRBV5-1
TGCGCCAGCAGCTTAGGGACTAGCGACCCTAGCACAGATACGCAGTATTTT
CASSLGTSDPSTDTQYF
>.|TRBJ1-2|.|TRBV9
TGTGCCAGCAGCGTTGGAGAGAACCCTAGCCCCTATGGCTACACCTTC
CASSVGENPSPYGYTF
>once|TRBJ2-7|.|TRBV11-1
TGTGCCAGCAGCCCCCTAGGGGTTATTGCCTACGAGCAGTACTTC
CASSPLGVIAYEQYF
>.|TRBJ1-2|.|TRBV18
TGTGCCAGCTCACCACCTGCGGGCGGCTACACCTTC
CASSPPAGGYTF
>.|TRBJ1-1|.|TRBV30
TGTGCCTGGAGTACGCACTTGAACACTGAAGCTTTCTTT
CAWSTHLNTEAFF
>few|TRBJ2-7|.|TRBV5-1
TGCGCCAGCAGCTTGGGAGGCACTGACTCCTACGAGCAGTACTTC
CASSLGGTDSYEQYF
>.|TRBJ2-2|.|TRBV21-1
TGTGCCAGCAGCACGATAGCGGGAGGCGGGGAGCTGTTTTTT
CASSTIAGGGELFF
>once|TRBJ2-1|TRBD1|TRBV7-3
TGTGCCAGCAGCCCCACAGGGGGCCGGTTGGGTGAGCAGTTCTTC
CASSPTGGRLGEQFF
>.|TRBJ1-1|.|TRBV19
TGTGCCAGTAGTCCGGGACACTTGAACACTGAAGCTTTCTTT
CASSPGHLNTEAFF
>.|TRBJ2-1|.|TRBV6-5
TGTGCCAGCAGTTACCAGGGTAAGGGAAATGAGCAGTTCTTC
CASSYQGKGNEQFF
>.|TRBJ2-2|.|TRBV24-1
TGTGCCACCGCTGGGACTGACGGGAACACCGGGGAGCTGTTTTTT
CATAGTDGNTGELFF
>.|TRBJ1-1|.|TRBV5-1
TGCGCCAGCAGCGTCTCTACGTTGAACACTGAAGCTTTCTTT
CASSVSTLNTEAFF
>.|TRBJ1-4|.|TRBV3-1/TRBV3-2
TGTGCCAGCAGCTCTGGACAGACAACTAATGAAAAACTGTTTTTT
CASSSGQTTNEKLFF
>.|TRBJ1-5|.|TRBV28
TGTGCCAGCAGGCGGGAGGGGTCCTTTGGCAATCAGCCCCAGCATTTT
CASRREGSFGNQPQHF
>once|TRBJ1-5|.|TRBV14
TGTGCCAGCAGCCAAGATTACAGGGCACCCCAGCATTTT
CASSQDYRAPQHF
>.|TRBJ1-1|.|TRBV11-3
TGTGCCAGCAGCTTAGTCACTGATGAAGCTTTCTTT
CASSLVTDEAFF
>.|TRBJ2-5|.|TRBV27
TGTGCCAGCAGCCACCGGGACTTCCAAGAGACCCAGTACTTC
CASSHRDFQETQYF
>.|TRBJ2-7|TRBD2|TRBV10-3
TGTGCCATCACGAGCGGGGGGGAATACGAGCAGTACTTC
CAITSGGEYEQYF
>.|TRBJ1-1|.|TRBV18
TGTGCCAGCTCAAACTCGCGGGGCTCAACTGAAGCTTTCTTT
CASSNSRGSTEAFF
>.|TRBJ2-7|TRBD1|TRBV13
TGTGCCAGCAGCTACGAGGGACAGGGTTTATACGAGCAGTACTTC
CASSYEGQGLYEQYF
>few|TRBJ2-7|TRBD2|TRBV5-1
TGCGCCAGCAGCTTGGGGTCTAGCGGGGCCCCCTACGAGCAGTACTTC
CASSLGSSGAPYEQYF
>.|TRBJ2-2|TRBD2|TRBV5-4
TGTGCCAGCAGCTTGGCTCTAGCGGGCGGAACCGGGGAGCTGTTTTTT
CASSLALAGGTGELFF
>.|TRBJ2-3|TRBD2|TRBV5-1
TGCGCCAGCAGCTTGGTAGCGGGGGGTGGCACAGATACGCAGTATTTT
CASSLVAGGGTDTQYF